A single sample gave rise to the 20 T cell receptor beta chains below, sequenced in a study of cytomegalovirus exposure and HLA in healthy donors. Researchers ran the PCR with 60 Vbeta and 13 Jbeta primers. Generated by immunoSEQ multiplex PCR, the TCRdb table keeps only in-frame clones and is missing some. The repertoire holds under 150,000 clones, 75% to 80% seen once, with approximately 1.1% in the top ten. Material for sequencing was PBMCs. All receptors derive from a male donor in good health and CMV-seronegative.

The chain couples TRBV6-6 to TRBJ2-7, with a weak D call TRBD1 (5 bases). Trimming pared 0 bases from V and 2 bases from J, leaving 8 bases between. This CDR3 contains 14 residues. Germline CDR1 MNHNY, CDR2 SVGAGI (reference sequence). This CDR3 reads CASSYSPRAYEQYF. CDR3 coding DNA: TGTGCCAGCAGTTACTCTCCCAGGGCCTACGAGCAGTACTTC.

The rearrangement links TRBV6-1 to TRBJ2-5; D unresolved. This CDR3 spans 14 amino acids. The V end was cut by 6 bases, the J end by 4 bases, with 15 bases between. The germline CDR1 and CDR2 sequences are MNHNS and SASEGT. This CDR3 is CASSPYGWSETQYF. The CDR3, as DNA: TGTGCCAGCAGCCCTTATGGCTGGTCAGAGACCCAGTACTTC.

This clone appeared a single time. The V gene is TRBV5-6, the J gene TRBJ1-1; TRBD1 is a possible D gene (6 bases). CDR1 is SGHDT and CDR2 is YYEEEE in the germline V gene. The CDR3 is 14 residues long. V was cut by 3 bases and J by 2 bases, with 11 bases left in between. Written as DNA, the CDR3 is TGTGCCAGCAGCTCCAGGGGTTTCAACACTGAAGCTTTCTTT. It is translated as CASSSRGFNTEAFF.

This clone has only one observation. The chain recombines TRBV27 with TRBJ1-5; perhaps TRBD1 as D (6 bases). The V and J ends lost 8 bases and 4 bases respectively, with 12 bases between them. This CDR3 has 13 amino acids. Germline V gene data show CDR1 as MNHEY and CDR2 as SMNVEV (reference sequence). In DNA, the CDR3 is TGTGCCAGCGAAGCAGACAGGAATCAGCCCCAGCATTTT. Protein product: CASEADRNQPQHF.

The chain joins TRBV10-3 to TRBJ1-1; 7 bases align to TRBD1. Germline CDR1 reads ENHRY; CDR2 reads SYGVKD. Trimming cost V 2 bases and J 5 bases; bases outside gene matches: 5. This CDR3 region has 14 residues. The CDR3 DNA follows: TGTGCCATCAGTGAGAGGGGGCTGGGTACTGAAGCTTTCTTT. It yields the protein CAISERGLGTEAFF.

CDR3 sequence reads: CAISERGTDTQYF. CDR3 coding DNA: TGTGCCATCAGTGAGAGGGGGACAGATACGCAGTATTTT. This chain joins TRBV10-3 and TRBJ2-3; possibly TRBD1 for D (6 bases). The CDR3 length is 13 residues. The ends were cut back, 2 bases at V and 3 bases at J, with 6 bases in the middle. The germline CDR1 and CDR2 sequences are ENHRY and SYGVKD.

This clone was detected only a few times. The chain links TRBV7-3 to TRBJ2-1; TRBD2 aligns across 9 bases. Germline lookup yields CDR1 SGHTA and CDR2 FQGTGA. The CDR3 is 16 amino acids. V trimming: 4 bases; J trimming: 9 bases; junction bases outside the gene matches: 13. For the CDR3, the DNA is TGTGCCAGCAGCTCCCTTGGCGGGGGGGTTGGCGGTGAGCAGTTCTTC. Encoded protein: CASSSLGGGVGGEQFF.

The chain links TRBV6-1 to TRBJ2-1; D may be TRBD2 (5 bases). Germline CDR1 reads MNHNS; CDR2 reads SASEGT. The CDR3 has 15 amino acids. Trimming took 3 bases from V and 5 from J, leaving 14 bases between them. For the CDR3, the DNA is TGTGCCAGCAGTGAGGAAGAGGGAGCCCACAATGAGCAGTTCTTC. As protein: CASSEEEGAHNEQFF.

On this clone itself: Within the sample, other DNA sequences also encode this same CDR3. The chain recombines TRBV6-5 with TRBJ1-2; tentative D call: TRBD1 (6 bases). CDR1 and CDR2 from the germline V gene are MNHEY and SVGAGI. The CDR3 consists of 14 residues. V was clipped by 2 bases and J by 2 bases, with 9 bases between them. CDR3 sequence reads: CASSYGQGNYGYTF. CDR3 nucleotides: TGTGCCAGCAGTTACGGTCAGGGGAACTATGGCTACACCTTC.

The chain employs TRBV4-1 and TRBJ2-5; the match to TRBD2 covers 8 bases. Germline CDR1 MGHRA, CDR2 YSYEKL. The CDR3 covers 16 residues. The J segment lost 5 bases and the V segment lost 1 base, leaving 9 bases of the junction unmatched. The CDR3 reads CASSQGPGSGGETQYF. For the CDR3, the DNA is TGCGCCAGCAGCCAAGGCCCTGGGAGCGGGGGTGAGACCCAGTACTTC.

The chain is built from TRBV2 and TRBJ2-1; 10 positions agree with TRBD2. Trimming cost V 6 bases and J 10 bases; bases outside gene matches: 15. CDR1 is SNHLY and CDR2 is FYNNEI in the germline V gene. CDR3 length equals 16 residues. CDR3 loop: CASRDGLAGALGEQFF. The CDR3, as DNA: TGTGCCAGCAGAGATGGGCTAGCGGGGGCCCTCGGGGAGCAGTTCTTC. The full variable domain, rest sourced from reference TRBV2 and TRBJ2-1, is EPEVTQTPSHQVTQMGQEVILRCVPISNHLYFYWYRQILGQKVEFLVSFYNNEISEKSEIFDDQFSVERPDGSNFTLKIRSTKLEDSAMYFCASRDGLAGALGEQFFGPGTRLTVL.

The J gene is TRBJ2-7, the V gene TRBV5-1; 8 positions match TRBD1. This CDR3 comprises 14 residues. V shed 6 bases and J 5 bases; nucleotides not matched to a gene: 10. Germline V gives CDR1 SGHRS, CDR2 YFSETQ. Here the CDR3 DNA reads TGCGCCAGCATCCCGGTCGCAGGGGGCCACGAGCAGTACTTC. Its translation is CASIPVAGGHEQYF.

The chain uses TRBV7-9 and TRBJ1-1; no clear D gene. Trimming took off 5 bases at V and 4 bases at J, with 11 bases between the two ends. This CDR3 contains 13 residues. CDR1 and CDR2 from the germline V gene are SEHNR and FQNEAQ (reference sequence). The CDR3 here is CASSRPEATEAFF. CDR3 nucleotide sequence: TGTGCCAGCAGCCGACCTGAGGCCACTGAAGCTTTCTTT.

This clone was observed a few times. This chain's CDR3 is CASSGQGDNEQFF. DNA for the CDR3: TGTGCCAGCAGCGGTCAGGGCGACAATGAGCAGTTCTTC. The chain recombines TRBV6-6 with TRBJ2-1, with a possible D match to TRBD1 (5 bases). CDR1 is MNHNY and CDR2 is SVGAGI in the germline V gene (reference sequence). The germline V and J ends were trimmed by 6 bases and 5 bases, with 11 bases remaining between them. The CDR3 has 13 residues.

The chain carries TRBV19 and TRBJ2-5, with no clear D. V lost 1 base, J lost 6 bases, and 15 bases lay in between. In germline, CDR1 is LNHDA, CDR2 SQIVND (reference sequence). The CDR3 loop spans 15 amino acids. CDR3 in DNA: TGTGCCAGTAGTATAGGGAGTAACGCCCTACAGACCCAGTACTTC. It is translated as CASSIGSNALQTQYF.

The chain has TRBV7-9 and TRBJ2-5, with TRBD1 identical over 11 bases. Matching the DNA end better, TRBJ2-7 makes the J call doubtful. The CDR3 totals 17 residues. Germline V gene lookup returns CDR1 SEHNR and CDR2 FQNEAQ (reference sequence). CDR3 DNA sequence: TGTGCCAGCAGCTCCCAGCCGGACAGGGGGCCCTCCTACGAGCAGTACTTC. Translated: CASSSQPDRGPSYEQYF.

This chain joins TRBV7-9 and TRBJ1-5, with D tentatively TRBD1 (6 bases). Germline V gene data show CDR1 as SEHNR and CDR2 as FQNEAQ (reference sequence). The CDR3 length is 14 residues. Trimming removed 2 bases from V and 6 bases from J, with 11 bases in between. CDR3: CASSLRGWIQPQHF. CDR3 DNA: TGTGCCAGCAGCTTAAGGGGGTGGATTCAGCCCCAGCATTTT.

CDR3 nucleotide sequence: TGTGCCAGCAAACGGGGGGGGACCGGTGAGCAGTTCTTC. It translates to CASKRGGTGEQFF. The rearrangement links TRBV6-5 to TRBJ2-1, with 8 nucleotides matching TRBD2. This CDR3 has 13 amino acids. After removal of 7 bases from V and 9 bases from J, the junction contained 8 bases not matched to a gene. The germline V gene encodes CDR1 MNHEY and CDR2 SVGAGI.

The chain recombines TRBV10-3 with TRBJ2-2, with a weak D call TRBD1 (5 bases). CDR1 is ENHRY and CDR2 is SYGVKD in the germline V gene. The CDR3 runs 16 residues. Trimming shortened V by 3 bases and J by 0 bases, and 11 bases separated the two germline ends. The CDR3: CAISDRVGTNTGELFF. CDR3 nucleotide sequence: TGTGCCATCAGTGACAGGGTCGGAACGAACACCGGGGAGCTGTTTTTT.

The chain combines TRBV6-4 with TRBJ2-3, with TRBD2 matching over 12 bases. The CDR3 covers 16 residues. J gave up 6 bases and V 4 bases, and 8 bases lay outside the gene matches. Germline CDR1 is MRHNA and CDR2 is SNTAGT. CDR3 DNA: TGTGCCAGCAGTGTAGGGCTAGCGGGGGGGCCGGATACGCAGTATTTT. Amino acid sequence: CASSVGLAGGPDTQYF.